Sequencing of this T cell receptor beta chain was carried out in a study of CD8+ T cells in alopecia areata. This CDR3 spans 13 amino acids. V was cut by 5 bases and J by 4 bases, with 11 bases left in between. Germline CDR1 SQVTM, CDR2 ANQGSEA. Extraction and reverse transcription of RNA yielded cDNA as the sequencing template. Here immunoSEQ multiplex PCR was the method, and the copy in TCRdb shows in-frame clones only, minus some. Altogether approximately 150,000 clones are present, 70% to 90% being singletons, with the ten largest covering roughly an eighth. The treatment here: oral pan-JAK inhibitor, 5-10 mg twice daily.

This specimen was CD8+ T cells sorted from blood, taken at week 4, from a patient treated with tofacitinib. V gene TRBV29-1 combines with J gene TRBJ2-2, with unresolved D. The clonotype was recovered from a human donor with alopecia areata. DNA of the CDR3: TGCAGCGTTTCTAGTGAAGTCACCGGGGAGCTGTTTTTT. Translation: CSVSSEVTGELFF.